Presented here are 4 T cell receptor beta chains from one specimen sequenced in a study of CD8 T cells in Susac syndrome. Reverse transcription of roughly 0.45 to 1 ug RNA used random hexamers. One entry per CDR3 protein, called by TCRdb with MiXCR from the immunoSEQ multiplex PCR reads. The table shows a few hundred thousand distinct CDR3 sequences, with around 90% occurring only once. The source material was CD8+ T cells from PBMCs. These receptors came from a human donor with multiple sclerosis.

V usage is TRBV5-1 and J usage is TRBJ2-7; D may be TRBD1 or TRBD2 (5 bases each). The CDR3 length is 12 residues. Germline values: CDR1 SGHRS, CDR2 YFSETQ. V was shortened by 2 bases and J by 4 bases, with 7 bases between the two germline ends. CDR3 coding DNA: TGCGCCAGCAGCTTTGGGGGTTACGAGCAGTACTTC. This encodes CASSFGGYEQYF.

V and J are TRBV20-1 and TRBJ2-4, with TRBD2 matching 7 bases. After removal of 6 bases from V and 2 bases from J, the junction contained 13 bases not matched to a gene. Germline-derived CDR1 and CDR2 are DFQATT and SNEGSKA (reference sequence). This CDR3 comprises 16 residues. The CDR3 bases are TGCAGTGCCCCACTGTGGGAGGGACTATCCAAAAACATTCAGTACTTC. It specifies CSAPLWEGLSKNIQYF.

V is TRBV27 and J is TRBJ2-7; D gene ambiguous. Germline loops: CDR1 MNHEY, CDR2 SMNVEV (reference sequence). Trimming left V 0 bases short and J 3 bases short, with 9 bases between. This CDR3 comprises 14 residues. This CDR3 reads CASSLSLRGYEQYF. CDR3 DNA sequence: TGTGCCAGCAGTTTATCGCTCCGCGGCTACGAGCAGTACTTC.

The rearrangement links TRBV11-2 to TRBJ2-5; 8 nucleotides agree with TRBD2. The CDR3 covers 15 residues. Trimming cost V 5 bases and J 5 bases; bases outside gene matches: 10. Germline lookup yields CDR1 SGHAT and CDR2 FQNNGV. Here the CDR3 reads CASSRSPGGRETQYF. The CDR3 coding sequence is TGTGCCAGCAGCCGTTCCCCGGGGGGGAGGGAGACCCAGTACTTC.